The entry that follows covers one TCR beta chain sequence. No antigen is known for it. This record belongs to a study of identifying expanded T cells in peripheral blood. The CDR3 has 16 amino acids. The germline gives CDR1 MDHEN, CDR2 SYDVKM. Trimming removed 7 bases from V and 1 base from J; junction bases left unmatched: 7. Study results and caveats: Across healthy donors, higher total template counts meant significantly greater approximately 2-week count variance.

Produced via immunoSEQ multiplex PCR; TCRdb's table is partial and in-frame only. The repertoire includes 100,000 to 150,000 clones, 70% to 90% of them detected once, and 8.4% sits in the top ten. The sequence came from a person between 18 and 75 years old in good health. Sample: blood. This chain connects TRBV28 to TRBJ2-1, with 10 positions matching TRBD2. The chain's CDR3 is CASKPSGRDSYNEQFF. For the CDR3, the DNA is TGTGCCAGCAAGCCTAGCGGGAGAGATTCCTACAATGAGCAGTTCTTC.